Each of the 18 T cell receptor beta chains below was sequenced from the same sample in a study of T cell changes during pregnancy in multiple sclerosis (dated by TCRdb to between 2018 and 2021). The library was obtained by the immunoSEQ multiplex PCR assay. What TCRdb holds here is the immuneACCESS table cut down to in-frame rearrangements. Part of the clones is not present; checked against another copy, under half of the missing clones reflect an unresolved V gene, and the others are unexplained. The sample includes about 120,000 clones, with 93% observed a single time. In total, the top ten clones hold roughly 6% of the sample. Sequences were derived from peripheral blood, sampled before pregnancy. The origin of the receptors is a female donor with multiple sclerosis, enrolled in a pregnancy study.

This chain joins TRBV6-1 and TRBJ2-7, with 12 nucleotides matching TRBD2. The CDR3 spans 15 residues. The trim removed 4 bases at V and 2 bases at J, leaving 3 bases unmatched. Germline lookup yields CDR1 MNHNS and CDR2 SASEGT. In nucleotides, the CDR3 is TGTGCCAGCAGTGCCCGACTAGCGGGAGCCTACGAGCAGTACTTC. It translates to CASSARLAGAYEQYF.

The rearrangement links TRBV7-2 to TRBJ1-4; the match to TRBD1 covers 7 bases. This CDR3 contains 15 residues. With 1 base clipped from V and 5 bases from J, the junction kept 4 bases outside the gene matches. Germline V gene sequence: CDR1 SGHTA, CDR2 FQGNSA. CDR3 loop: CASSLGPGGNEKLFF. The CDR3 coding sequence is TGTGCCAGCAGCTTAGGACCAGGGGGAAATGAAAAACTGTTTTTT.

CDR3 sequence (DNA): TGTGCCAGCAGCTTGGATATCGGGAGCTCCTACGAGCAGTACTTC. This gives the protein CASSLDIGSSYEQYF. The chain uses TRBV5-4 and TRBJ2-7; a weak D match, TRBD2 (6 bases). The CDR3 runs 15 residues. Per germline, CDR1 SGHNT and CDR2 YYREEE (reference sequence). Between the trimmed V and J ends, which lost 0 bases and 0 bases, there was a span of 10 bases.

The chain carries TRBV6-1 and TRBJ2-4; TRBD1 matches 9 bases. The CDR3 sequence is 16 residues long. J was trimmed by 9 bases and V by 3 bases; bases with no gene match: 12. The V gene's germline CDR1 is MNHNS and CDR2 SASEGT. The CDR3 loop is CASSEGTGRGSGIQYF. The CDR3 DNA follows: TGTGCCAGCAGTGAGGGGACAGGGAGGGGCTCGGGCATTCAGTACTTC.

This clone was detected only once. CDR3 loop: CASSPRAGAGNTIYF. The CDR3 coding sequence is TGTGCCAGCAGTCCCCGGGCGGGTGCTGGAAACACCATATATTTT. The rearrangement joins TRBV11-2 to TRBJ1-3; D gene uncertain. V was shortened by 6 bases and J by 2 bases, with 14 bases between the two germline ends. Germline V CDR1 and CDR2: SGHAT, FQNNGV. This CDR3 region has 15 residues.

This clone was observed a single time. The chain has TRBV6-6 and TRBJ2-7; TRBD1 matches 8 bases. CDR1 is MNHNY and CDR2 is SVGAGI in the germline V gene (reference sequence). The length of the CDR3 is 13 residues. The V and J ends lost 5 bases and 2 bases, in that order; junction bases with no gene match: 2. For the CDR3, the DNA is TGTGCCAGCAGTATGACAGGGGCCTACGAGCAGTACTTC. Translation: CASSMTGAYEQYF.

CDR3 sequence: CASSFTWDRGYNEQFF. The CDR3 DNA reads as TGCGCCAGCAGCTTTACCTGGGACAGGGGGTACAATGAGCAGTTCTTC. The chain has TRBV5-1 and TRBJ2-1, with 11 positions matching TRBD1. The CDR3 covers 16 residues. CDR1 is SGHRS, CDR2 YFSETQ, per germline. The V and J ends lost 2 bases and 4 bases, in that order; junction bases with no gene match: 5.

CDR3 in amino acids: CASSFRGPGDEQYF. CDR3 nucleotides: TGTGCCAGCAGCTTCCGCGGCCCGGGGGACGAGCAGTACTTC. The chain recombines TRBV5-4 with TRBJ2-7, with D possibly matching TRBD2 (6 bases). V was cut by 2 bases and J by 5 bases, with 14 bases left in between. The germline gives CDR1 SGHNT, CDR2 YYREEE (reference sequence). CDR3 size: 14 residues.

This chain connects TRBV5-1 to TRBJ1-4, with 7 bases that match TRBD1. V lost 4 bases, J lost 3 bases, and 6 bases stayed unmatched. The length of the CDR3 is 15 residues. Germline values: CDR1 SGHRS, CDR2 YFSETQ. The CDR3, as DNA: TGCGCCAGCAGCCCTCAACAGGGGCCTAATGAAAAACTGTTTTTT. Translation gives CASSPQQGPNEKLFF.

This clone has more than one count but fewer than ten. CDR3 sequence: CSVEQGANTEAFF. CDR3 nucleotide sequence: TGCAGCGTTGAACAGGGGGCGAACACTGAAGCTTTCTTT. The chain joins TRBV29-1 to TRBJ1-1; 8 bases match TRBD1. CDR1 and CDR2 (germline): SQVTM, ANQGSEA. This CDR3 region has 13 residues. The J segment lost 1 base and the V segment lost 2 bases, leaving 0 bases of the junction unmatched.

The chain combines TRBV19 with TRBJ2-3; 10 nucleotides align to TRBD2. V trimming: 7 bases; J trimming: 5 bases; junction bases outside the gene matches: 9. Germline V lookup: CDR1 LNHDA, CDR2 SQIVND (reference sequence). The CDR3 loop spans 15 amino acids. The CDR3 spells CASTASGGRGDTQYF. The CDR3 bases are TGTGCCAGTACGGCTAGCGGGGGAAGAGGAGATACGCAGTATTTT.

This clone was detected only a few times. The chain combines TRBV25-1 with TRBJ2-3, with D hard to call. Germline V gene sequence: CDR1 MGHDK, CDR2 SYGVNS. The CDR3 runs to 13 residues. V shed 1 base and J shed 1 base, with 3 bases lying between them. CDR3 DNA sequence: TGTGCCAGCAGTGAATTCGGCACAGATACGCAGTATTTT. This sequence encodes CASSEFGTDTQYF.

This chain uses TRBV6-1 with TRBJ2-7, with 12 bases identical to TRBD1. Trimming removed 6 bases from V and 8 bases from J; junction bases left unmatched: 11. The length of the CDR3 is 15 residues. Germline CDR1 and CDR2: MNHNS and SASEGT. CDR3 sequence (DNA): TGTGCCAGCAGACCTTCGGGGGGGACAGGGGGCAAGCAGTACTTC. Amino acid sequence: CASRPSGGTGGKQYF.

The CDR3 DNA sequence: TGCGCCAGCAGCGCCCGGAGGCTCCGCACAGATACGCAGTATTTT. It specifies CASSARRLRTDTQYF. The chain combines TRBV5-1 with TRBJ2-3; D possibly corresponds to TRBD2 (5 bases). Trimming pared 4 bases from V and 1 base from J, leaving 13 bases between. Germline-derived CDR1 and CDR2 are SGHRS and YFSETQ. The CDR3 extends over 15 amino acids.

The CDR3 nucleotides read TGTGCCAGTAGACCTACGGGACTACGAGAAAAACTGTTTTTT. It codes for CASRPTGLREKLFF. The genes are TRBV19 and TRBJ1-4; TRBD1 might be the D (5 bases). V gave up 6 bases and J gave up 8 bases, with 16 bases separating them. The germline V gene has CDR1 LNHDA and CDR2 SQIVND (reference sequence). The CDR3 is made up of 14 amino acids.

The CDR3 here is CASSEASREQYF. The CDR3 coding sequence is TGTGCCAGCAGTGAAGCTTCGCGGGAGCAGTACTTC. The J gene is TRBJ2-7, the V gene TRBV2; unclear D gene. CDR1 and CDR2 from the germline V gene are SNHLY and FYNNEI. This CDR3 is built from 12 residues. V lost 0 bases and J lost 7, with 7 bases in between.

This chain connects TRBV7-9 to TRBJ1-5, with D possibly TRBD1 on 5 matching bases. This CDR3 has 15 residues. Trimming took 6 bases from V and 7 from J, leaving 19 bases between them. CDR1 is SEHNR, CDR2 FQNEAQ, per germline (reference sequence). CDR3 nucleotide sequence: TGTGCCAGCAGTTCCGAGTCGGGGGGGAAGCAGCCCCAGCATTTT. Translating it yields CASSSESGGKQPQHF.

The V call is TRBV18, the J call TRBJ1-5; 9 nucleotides align to TRBD1. The V gene's germline CDR1 is KGHSH and CDR2 LQKENI. CDR3 length equals 17 residues. V lost 1 base, J lost 7 bases, and 11 bases stayed unmatched. The CDR3: CASSPQSLGQGNQPQHF. CDR3 sequence (DNA): TGTGCCAGCTCACCACAGAGTCTGGGACAGGGAAACCAGCCCCAGCATTTT.